The 19 T cell receptor beta chains below were found in one sample sequenced in a study of T cell responses to AZD1222 COVID-19 vaccine. The method was immunoSEQ multiplex PCR; TCRdb's version includes in-frame clones alone and lacks a portion of them. The sample lists about 150,000 clones, around 93% occurring once. The sequences come from peripheral blood, collected 28 days after the second AZD1222 dose. Receptors were obtained from an adult who received the AZD1222 COVID-19 vaccine.

The chain couples TRBV7-8 to TRBJ2-2; TRBD2 matches at 8 bases. Germline loops: CDR1 SGHVS, CDR2 FQNEAQ. V lost 6 bases to trimming and J lost 6 bases; unmatched junction nucleotides: 3. The length of the CDR3 is 13 residues. CDR3 sequence (DNA): TGTGCCAGCAGTTCCGGGGGGGCCGGGGAGCTGTTTTTT. Translated, it gives CASSSGGAGELFF.

This clone was detected only a few times. The same CDR3 arises from other DNA sequences in this sample as well. This chain links TRBV19 with TRBJ1-1; D not resolved. Trimming took 3 bases from V and 0 from J, leaving 8 bases between them. The CDR3 is 14 residues long. Germline CDR1 reads LNHDA; CDR2 reads SQIVND (reference sequence). CDR3 in amino acids: CASSIKGMNTEAFF. The CDR3 DNA follows: TGTGCCAGTAGTATCAAGGGCATGAACACTGAAGCTTTCTTT.

This chain uses TRBV19 with TRBJ1-2; 11 bases match TRBD1. With V trimmed by 5 bases and J by 8 bases, 10 bases remained unmatched. The CDR3 spans 15 residues. Germline values: CDR1 LNHDA, CDR2 SQIVND (reference sequence). CDR3 sequence: CASSASGTGGSGYTF. CDR3 sequence (DNA): TGTGCCAGTAGTGCCTCCGGGACAGGGGGTAGCGGCTACACCTTC.

The chain couples TRBV25-1 to TRBJ1-2, with 7 bases aligning to TRBD1. The V gene end was trimmed by 5 bases and the J gene end by 1 base; junction bases not matched to a gene: 4. Germline V gene lookup returns CDR1 MGHDK and CDR2 SYGVNS. The CDR3 has 14 residues. The CDR3 protein is CASSTWDSNYGYTF. CDR3 DNA: TGTGCCAGCAGTACCTGGGACAGTAACTATGGCTACACCTTC.

This chain links TRBV6-5 with TRBJ1-1; D may be TRBD1 (5 bases). This CDR3 contains 13 residues. V was clipped by 6 bases and J by 4 bases, with 12 bases between them. CDR1 is MNHEY and CDR2 is SVGAGI in the germline V gene. The CDR3 nucleotides read TGTGCCAGCAGCGACGCGAGGGGCACTGAAGCTTTCTTT. Amino acid sequence: CASSDARGTEAFF.

This chain joins TRBV28 and TRBJ2-7; 11 nucleotides align to TRBD2. This CDR3 contains 14 residues. CDR1 and CDR2 from the germline V gene are MDHEN and SYDVKM. With 6 bases clipped from V and 3 bases from J, the junction kept 4 bases outside the gene matches. The CDR3 DNA reads TGTGCCAGCAGCCGACTAGCGGGAATCTACGAGCAGTACTTC. Its translation: CASSRLAGIYEQYF. Full variable domain (outside the CDR3, taken from reference TRBV28 and TRBJ2-7): DVKVTQSSRYLVKRTGEKVFLECVQDMDHENMFWYRQDPGLGLRLIYFSYDVKMKEKGDIPEGYSVSREKKERFSLILESASTNQTSMYLCASSRLAGIYEQYFGPGTRLTVT.

The gene calls are TRBV4-2 and TRBJ2-1; 11 nucleotides line up with TRBD2. Per germline, CDR1 LGHNA and CDR2 YNFKEQ. The CDR3 is made up of 17 amino acids. V was pared by 0 bases and J by 4 bases, with 5 bases of the junction left unmatched. The CDR3 loop is CASSQDQASGRYNEQFF. CDR3 coding DNA: TGTGCCAGCAGCCAAGATCAGGCTAGCGGGAGGTACAATGAGCAGTTCTTC.

The chain is built from TRBV4-3 and TRBJ1-1; 8 nucleotides agree with TRBD1. CDR1 is LGHNA and CDR2 is YSLEER in the germline V gene. V shed 3 bases, J shed 0 bases, and the junction held 3 bases outside the gene matches. This CDR3 region has 15 residues. CDR3 DNA sequence: TGCGCCAGCAGCCATGGGACAGGACTGAACACTGAAGCTTTCTTT. Translating gives CASSHGTGLNTEAFF.

The chain combines TRBV7-9 with TRBJ1-3; maybe TRBD1 (6 bases). CDR3 size: 16 residues. The V gene lost 1 base and the J gene lost 4 bases, with 14 bases spanning the gap. Germline CDR1 reads SEHNR; CDR2 reads FQNEAQ (reference sequence). CDR3 sequence: CASSLGSGDTGNTIYF. The CDR3 DNA reads TGTGCCAGCAGCTTAGGGTCAGGGGATACCGGAAACACCATATATTTT.

This clone was seen just once. This chain links TRBV6-5 with TRBJ1-5; D perhaps matches TRBD1 (6 bases). CDR1 is MNHEY and CDR2 is SVGAGI in the germline V gene. The V gene lost 6 bases and the J gene lost 5 bases, with 14 bases spanning the gap. The CDR3 covers 14 residues. CDR3: CASSLQGRDQPQHF. The CDR3 DNA sequence: TGTGCCAGCAGCCTACAGGGTAGGGATCAGCCCCAGCATTTT.

The chain recombines TRBV3-1 (or the pseudogene TRBV3-2) with TRBJ1-3; no reliable D call. V gave up 4 bases and J gave up 4 bases, with 2 bases separating them. Germline CDR1 is LGHDT and CDR2 is YNNKEL (reference sequence). This CDR3 spans 11 amino acids. This CDR3 reads CASSLGNTIYF. In DNA form, the CDR3 reads TGTGCCAGCAGCCTAGGAAACACCATATATTTT.

The V gene is TRBV3-1 (or the pseudogene TRBV3-2), the J gene TRBJ1-3, with D possibly TRBD1 on 6 matching bases. Trimming removed 6 bases from V and 3 bases from J, with 18 bases in between. Germline V lookup: CDR1 LGHDT, CDR2 YNNKEL (reference sequence). CDR3 length: 16 residues. The CDR3 sequence is CASSPVDSSFGNTIYF. The DNA of the CDR3 is TGTGCCAGCAGTCCTGTGGACAGTTCTTTTGGAAACACCATATATTTT.

The J gene is TRBJ2-5, the V gene TRBV7-2, with a tentative D call TRBD2 (5 bases). This CDR3 region has 14 residues. Germline CDR1 reads SGHTA; CDR2 reads FQGNSA. Trimming shortened V by 0 bases and J by 5 bases, and 10 bases separated the two germline ends. The CDR3 here is CASSLAWTGETQYF. The CDR3 DNA follows: TGTGCCAGCAGCTTAGCGTGGACGGGGGAGACCCAGTACTTC.

This clone was detected only once. The genes are TRBV9 and TRBJ1-1; D is perhaps TRBD1 (5 bases). V dropped 4 bases and J dropped 0 bases, with 16 bases sitting between them. This CDR3 region has 16 residues. Germline CDR1 SGDLS, CDR2 YYNGEE. The CDR3 bases are TGTGCCAGCAGCCCCCGGGGGTTGGCCATGAACACTGAAGCTTTCTTT. Its translation: CASSPRGLAMNTEAFF.

The V gene is TRBV18, the J gene TRBJ2-6, with TRBD2 matching 10 bases. The V segment lost 1 base and the J segment 4 bases; nucleotides outside the gene matches: 10. This CDR3 contains 19 residues. CDR1 is KGHSH, CDR2 LQKENI, per germline. The CDR3 DNA follows: TGTGCCAGCTCACCACTCAGAGCGGGAGGGCCAAGCGGGGCCAACGTCCTGACTTTC. Protein: CASSPLRAGGPSGANVLTF.

The chain combines TRBV18 with TRBJ2-2, with D perhaps matching TRBD1 (6 bases). This CDR3 has 15 amino acids. Deletions cut 3 bases from V and 1 base from J, with 9 bases between. CDR1 is KGHSH and CDR2 is LQKENI in the germline V gene. CDR3 region: CASSPPGQNTGELFF. In DNA form, the CDR3 reads TGTGCCAGCTCACCGCCGGGACAGAACACCGGGGAGCTGTTTTTT.

The chain has TRBV27 and TRBJ1-4, with D tentatively TRBD1 (6 bases). Germline V gene lookup returns CDR1 MNHEY and CDR2 SMNVEV (reference sequence). V was pared by 0 bases and J by 8 bases, with 13 bases between. The CDR3 has 15 amino acids. The CDR3 spells CASSLSWGAGEKLFF. DNA for the CDR3: TGTGCCAGCAGTTTATCGTGGGGGGCTGGGGAAAAACTGTTTTTT.

V is TRBV10-2 and J is TRBJ2-2; either TRBD1 or TRBD2 may fit D (5 bases each). Germline CDR1 reads WSHSY; CDR2 reads SAAADI. The CDR3 has 13 residues. V lost 0 bases and J lost 10, with 9 bases in between. The CDR3 DNA follows: TGCGCCAGCAGTGAGTCAGAGGGGTCGGAGCTGTTTTTT. It is translated as CASSESEGSELFF.

V and J are TRBV5-6 and TRBJ2-2, with D unresolved. The CDR3 consists of 13 residues. Germline CDR1 SGHDT, CDR2 YYEEEE. Between the trimmed V and J ends, which lost 7 bases and 3 bases, there was a span of 10 bases. The CDR3 loop is CASGRMDTGELFF. In DNA, the CDR3 is TGTGCCAGCGGGCGGATGGACACCGGGGAGCTGTTTTTT. Together with reference TRBV5-6 and TRBJ2-2, the CDR3 gives the full variable domain: DAGVTQSPTHLIKTRGQQVTLRCSPKSGHDTVSWYQQALGQGPQFIFQYYEEEERQRGNFPDRFSGHQFPNYSSELNVNALLLGDSALYLCASGRMDTGELFFGEGSRLTVL.